This TCR beta chain was identified in a study of low-dose radiotherapy and immunotherapy resistance in tumors. As for the study in general: With fractions of 0.5 Gy given every 2 weeks, Cohort 1 accumulated a total of 6.5 Gy.

Alpha- and beta-chain coverage of first-strand cDNA came from TRAV- and TRBV-specific primers. With a V-primer adapter and a constant-region primer, TCRs were amplified for roughly 18 PCR cycles. Each CDR3 protein is one row after TCRdb ran MiXCR on the reads. This sample carries under 70,000 distinct CDR3 sequences, around 27% of them seen once, and the ten largest clones take around 5%. This clonotype was detected a few times. The junction departs from the called germline gene at one end, perhaps through a read error. Stated time point: before trial treatment. This receptor was identified in a male donor with prostate cancer. This specimen was PBMCs, taken before treatment.

The CDR3 reads CASSEASGSHGKLFF. DNA for the CDR3: TGCGCCAGCAGTGAGGCTAGCGGGAGTCACGGGAAGCTGTTTTTT. The chain joins TRBV10-1 to TRBJ2-2; 10 bases line up with TRBD2. The CDR3 is 15 amino acids. Germline loops: CDR1 WNHNN, CDR2 SYGVQD (reference sequence).